The rows below give T cell receptor beta chains drawn from one sample of a study of T cells in Graves' hyperthyroidism and ophthalmopathy. TCRdb redid the calling of the multiplex PCR reads with MiXCR, one entry per CDR3 protein. The profile shows a few hundred thousand distinct CDR3 sequences, approximately 15% of them singletons. The sample comprised blood. The origin of the receptors is a woman aged 18-29 years with Graves' hyperthyroidism. Each CDR3 is given with its conserved first and last residue. A D gene is named only where the DNA matches it firmly. A clone size is listed for some rows: how often the clone was seen (once, few, many), or a class if it is expanded.

TRBD1,TRBV29-1,NA,TRBJ2-3,CSVDRERTDTQYF,TGCAGCGTCGACAGGGAACGCACAGATACGCAGTATTTT
TRBD1,TRBV5-6,NA,TRBJ2-1,CASSLAHSGQDSYNEQFF,TGTGCCAGCAGCTTGGCCCACTCCGGACAGGACTCCTACAATGAGCAGTTCTTC
TRBD1,TRBV3-1,many,TRBJ1-1,CASSMDRPNTEAFF,TGTGCCAGCAGTATGGACAGGCCGAACACTGAAGCTTTCTTT
TRBD1,TRBV6-1,NA,TRBJ1-1,CASGPPSRGLAWTEAFF,TGTGCCAGCGGGCCACCCAGCAGGGGGCTTGCTTGGACTGAAGCTTTCTTT
TRBD2,TRBV20-1,many,TRBJ2-2,CSARQREGRGELFF,TGCAGTGCTAGGCAGCGGGAGGGCCGTGGGGAGCTGTTTTTT
NA,TRBV7-9,many,TRBJ1-1,CASSLVNTEAFF,TGTGCCAGCAGCTTGGTGAACACTGAAGCTTTCTTT
NA,TRBV27,NA,TRBJ1-1,CASRTRQDLNTEAFF,TGTGCCAGCAGAACGCGACAGGACCTGAACACTGAAGCTTTCTTT
TRBD2,TRBV18,NA,TRBJ2-7,CASSPTLAGGAYEQYF,TGTGCCAGCTCACCTACCCTAGCGGGGGGGGCCTACGAGCAGTACTTC
TRBD1,TRBV18,NA,TRBJ2-7,CASSHGQGRSYEQYF,TGTGCCAGCTCACATGGACAGGGGAGGTCTTACGAGCAGTACTTC
NA,TRBV12-3/TRBV12-4,NA,TRBJ1-4,CASSFDRGQKLFF,TGTGCCAGCAGTTTTGACCGGGGGCAGAAACTGTTTTTT
NA,TRBV10-3,many,TRBJ2-1,CAISELGSSSYYNEQFF,TGTGCCATCAGTGAGTTGGGGTCCTCGTCGTACTACAATGAGCAGTTCTTC
TRBD1,TRBV3-1,many,TRBJ1-2,CASRGRGAPRDSFIYGYTF,TGTGCCAGCAGAGGACGGGGGGCTCCCCGGGACAGTTTTATCTATGGCTACACCTTC
NA,TRBV2,many,TRBJ1-2,CASSLSRGLHYGYTF,TGTGCCAGCAGTCTCTCGCGAGGCCTGCACTATGGCTACACCTTC